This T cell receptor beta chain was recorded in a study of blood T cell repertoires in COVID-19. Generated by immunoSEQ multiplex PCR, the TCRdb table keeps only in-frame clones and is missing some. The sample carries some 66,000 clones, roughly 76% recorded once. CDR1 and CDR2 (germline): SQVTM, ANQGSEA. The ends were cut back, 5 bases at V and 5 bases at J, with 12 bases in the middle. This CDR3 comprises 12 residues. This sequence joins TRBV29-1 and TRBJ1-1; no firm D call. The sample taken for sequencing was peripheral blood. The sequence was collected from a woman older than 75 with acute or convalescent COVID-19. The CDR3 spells CSVRRGSTEAFF. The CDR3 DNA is TGCAGCGTTAGACGGGGTAGTACTGAAGCTTTCTTT.